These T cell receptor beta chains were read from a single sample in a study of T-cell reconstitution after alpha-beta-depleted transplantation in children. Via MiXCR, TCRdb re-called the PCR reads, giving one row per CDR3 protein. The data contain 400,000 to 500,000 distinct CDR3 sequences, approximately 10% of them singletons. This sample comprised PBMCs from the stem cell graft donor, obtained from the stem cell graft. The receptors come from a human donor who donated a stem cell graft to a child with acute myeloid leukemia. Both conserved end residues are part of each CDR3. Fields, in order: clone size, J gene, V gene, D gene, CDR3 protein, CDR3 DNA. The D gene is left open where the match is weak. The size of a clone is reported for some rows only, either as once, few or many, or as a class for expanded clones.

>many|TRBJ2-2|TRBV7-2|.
CASRRAGNTGELFF
TGTGCCAGCAGGAGGGCAGGGAACACCGGGGAGCTGTTTTTT
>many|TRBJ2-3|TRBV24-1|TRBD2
CATSDTSGRASTDTQYF
TGTGCCACCAGTGATACTAGCGGGAGGGCCTCCACAGATACGCAGTATTTT
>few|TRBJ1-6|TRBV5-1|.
CASSSKTGTVNSPLHF
TGCGCCAGCAGCTCTAAAACCGGGACGGTCAATTCCCCCCTCCACTTT
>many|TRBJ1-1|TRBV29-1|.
CSVKGWDQPNTEAFF
TGCAGCGTTAAGGGTTGGGACCAGCCGAACACTGAAGCTTTCTTT
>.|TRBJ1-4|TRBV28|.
CASSLYTLGAREKLFF
TGTGCCAGCAGTTTATATACTTTGGGCGCCCGTGAAAAACTGTTTTTT
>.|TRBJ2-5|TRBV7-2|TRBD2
CASSVTSGTTKTQYF
TGTGCCAGCAGCGTTACTAGCGGGACAACGAAGACCCAGTACTTC
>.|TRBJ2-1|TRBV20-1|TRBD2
CSARGVRFGRAHTRDYNEQFF
TGCAGTGCTAGAGGCGTTCGTTTCGGGAGGGCCCACACCCGGGACTACAATGAGCAGTTCTTC
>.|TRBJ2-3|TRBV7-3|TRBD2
CASSPGASGFTDTQYF
TGTGCCAGCAGCCCTGGGGCTAGCGGATTCACAGATACGCAGTATTTT
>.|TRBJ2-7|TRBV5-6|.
CASSLEQAYEQYF
TGTGCCAGCAGCTTAGAACAAGCCTACGAGCAGTACTTC
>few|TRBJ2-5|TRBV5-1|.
CASSLGTSPSETQYF
TGCGCCAGCAGCTTGGGGACCAGCCCCTCAGAGACCCAGTACTTC
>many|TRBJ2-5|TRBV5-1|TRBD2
CASSLVAGVSETQYF
TGCGCCAGCAGCTTAGTGGCGGGGGTAAGCGAGACCCAGTACTTC
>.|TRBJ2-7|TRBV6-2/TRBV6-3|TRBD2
CASSNNLLAGNEQYF
TGTGCCAGCAGCAACAACTTACTAGCGGGAAACGAGCAGTACTTC
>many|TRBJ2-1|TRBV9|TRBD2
CASSVEPLAGVRVF
TGTGCCAGCAGCGTAGAGCCACTAGCGGGGGTGCGAGTCTTC
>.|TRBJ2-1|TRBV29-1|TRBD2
CSVGRLAGNQQFF
TGCAGCGTTGGGCGCCTAGCGGGCAATCAGCAGTTCTTC
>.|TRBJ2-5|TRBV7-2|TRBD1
CASRRDRLETQYF
TGTGCCAGCAGAAGGGACAGACTAGAGACCCAGTACTTC
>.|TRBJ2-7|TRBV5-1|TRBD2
CASSLSLAGAREQYF
TGCGCCAGCAGCTTGTCACTAGCGGGAGCGAGGGAGCAGTACTTC
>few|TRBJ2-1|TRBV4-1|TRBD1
CASSQEPGQDYNEQFF
TGCGCCAGCAGCCAAGAACCGGGACAGGACTACAATGAGCAGTTCTTC
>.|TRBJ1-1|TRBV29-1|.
CSVAQGGYTEAFF
TGCAGCGTAGCACAGGGTGGGTACACTGAAGCTTTCTTT
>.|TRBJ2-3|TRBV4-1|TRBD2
CASSPEGAGGPVTTDTQYF
TGCGCCAGCAGCCCCGAGGGAGCGGGGGGGCCGGTGACCACAGATACGCAGTATTTT
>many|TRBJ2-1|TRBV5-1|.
CASGVDQGFDEQFF
TGCGCCAGCGGCGTAGACCAGGGGTTTGATGAGCAGTTCTTC
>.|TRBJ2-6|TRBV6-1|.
CASSDHGSPGANVLTF
TGTGCCAGCAGTGATCATGGGTCGCCTGGGGCCAACGTCCTGACTTTC
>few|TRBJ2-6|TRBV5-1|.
CASSVTPSGANVLTF
TGCGCCAGCAGCGTCACCCCCTCTGGGGCCAACGTCCTGACTTTC
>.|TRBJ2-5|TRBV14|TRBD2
CASSQEAGFGETQYF
TGTGCCAGCAGCCAGGAAGCGGGATTCGGGGAGACCCAGTACTTC
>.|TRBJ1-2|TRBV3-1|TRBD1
CASSLRDRVPNTF
TGTGCCAGCAGCCTCCGGGACAGGGTCCCCAACACCTTC
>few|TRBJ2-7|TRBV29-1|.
CSVEVRGRVSYEQYF
TGCAGCGTTGAGGTCCGGGGCAGGGTCTCCTACGAGCAGTACTTC
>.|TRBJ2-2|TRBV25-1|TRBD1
CASFPPGGGELFF
TGTGCCAGCTTTCCCCCAGGGGGCGGGGAGCTGTTTTTT
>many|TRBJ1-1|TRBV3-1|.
CASSEFSPGNTEAFF
TGTGCCAGCAGCGAATTCTCCCCAGGGAACACTGAAGCTTTCTTT
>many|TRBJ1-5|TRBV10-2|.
CASSVGDINQPQHF
TGCGCCAGCAGTGTAGGGGACATCAATCAGCCCCAGCATTTT
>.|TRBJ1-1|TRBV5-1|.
CASSLEGRRAFF
TGCGCCAGCAGCTTGGAAGGGAGGAGAGCTTTCTTT
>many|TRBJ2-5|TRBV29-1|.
CSVEAQVLGETQYF
TGCAGCGTTGAGGCTCAGGTCTTAGGAGAGACCCAGTACTTC
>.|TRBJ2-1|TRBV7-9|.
CASIQAFRGSYNEQFF
TGTGCCAGCATCCAGGCGTTTAGGGGTTCCTACAATGAGCAGTTCTTC
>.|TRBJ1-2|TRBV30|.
CAWLPLRGGGYTF
TGTGCCTGGTTACCCCTTCGAGGCGGTGGCTACACCTTC
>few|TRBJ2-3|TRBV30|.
CAWSARQSYSWDTQYF
TGTGCCTGGAGTGCCCGACAGTCTTACTCGTGGGATACGCAGTATTTT
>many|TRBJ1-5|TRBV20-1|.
CSARDSNQPQHF
TGCAGTGCTAGAGATAGCAATCAGCCCCAGCATTTT
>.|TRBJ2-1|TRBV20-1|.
CSAGTGFQSYNEQFF
TGCAGTGCTGGAACAGGGTTTCAGTCCTACAATGAGCAGTTCTTC